This T cell receptor beta chain appears in the sequencing data of a study of T-cell memory formation after mild COVID-19. Study results and limitations: Contracting clones, day 15 to 85, had balanced CD4/CD8, and later expanders favored CD4+. Among CD4+ contracting clones, most were CM and EM, and CD8+ ones EMRA.

This clonotype appeared many times. The antigen remains unidentified. Using its own MiXCR run on the 5' RACE reads, TCRdb lists one record per CDR3 protein. The repertoire holds roughly 150,000 distinct CDR3 sequences, with 14% as singletons. The receptor comes from an adult woman who had mild COVID-19 (a few samples of this study predate the infection). Cell type and time point are not known. Sample: PBMCs or a T cell subset sorted from them (not recorded which).

The CDR3 DNA follows: TGCGCCAGCAGCTTGACAGGGGGGACGAGCGGGGAGCTGTTTTTT. Amino acids: CASSLTGGTSGELFF. The V and J genes are TRBV5-1 and TRBJ2-2; 8 bases are a match to TRBD1. Germline V gene data show CDR1 as SGHRS and CDR2 as YFSETQ. The CDR3 has 15 amino acids. V shed 1 base, J shed 7 bases, and the junction held 6 bases outside the gene matches.